These 4 T cell receptor beta chains share one sample of origin, sequenced in a study of cytomegalovirus exposure and HLA in healthy donors. Measured with immunoSEQ multiplex PCR; TCRdb has only the in-frame clones, and not every one. Of some 290,000 clones in the sample, over 75% are singletons; the top ten hold about 0.96%. Sequenced: PBMCs. The receptors stem from a man under 40 in good health and CMV-seronegative.

This rearrangement joins TRBV11-2 to TRBJ2-3; D perhaps matches TRBD1 (7 bases). The CDR3 length is 16 residues. The V and J ends lost 2 bases and 3 bases respectively, with 15 bases between them. Looked up from germline, CDR1 is SGHAT and CDR2 is FQNNGV. For the CDR3, the DNA is TGTGCCAGCAGCTTAAGTTGGCAGGGGGGAACAGATACGCAGTATTTT. Protein: CASSLSWQGGTDTQYF.

J is TRBJ1-5 and V is TRBV6-1; no clear D gene. Germline CDR1 MNHNS, CDR2 SASEGT. Deletions cut 7 bases from V and 2 bases from J, with 15 bases between. CDR3 size: 15 residues. CDR3 region: CASTRGNGGNQPQHF. The CDR3, as DNA: TGTGCCAGCACCCGTGGGAACGGGGGCAATCAGCCCCAGCATTTT.

V gene TRBV19 combines with J gene TRBJ2-7, with TRBD1 matching 8 bases. There are 14 residues in the CDR3. Germline trimming cut 3 bases from V and 3 bases from J; bases unmatched to any gene: 4. Germline V CDR1 and CDR2: LNHDA, SQIVND (reference sequence). The CDR3 bases are TGTGCCAGTAGTATTCGGGACAGGATCTACGAGCAGTACTTC. Translating it yields CASSIRDRIYEQYF. Based on the CDR3 plus reference TRBV19 and TRBJ2-7, the full variable domain is DGGITQSPKYLFRKEGQNVTLSCEQNLNHDAMYWYRQDPGQGLRLIYYSQIVNDFQKGDIAEGYSVSREKKESFPLTVTSAQKNPTAFYLCASSIRDRIYEQYFGPGTRLTVT.

This clone appeared once. V is TRBV7-9 and J is TRBJ1-3; a weak D match, TRBD1 (5 bases). The CDR3 runs 15 residues. From germline, CDR1 is SEHNR and CDR2 FQNEAQ (reference sequence). Trimming cost V 5 bases and J 8 bases, with 19 bases left between them. CDR3 coding DNA: TGTGCCAGCAGCCTTCAGGGCCAATGGACGGACACCATATATTTT. Amino acid sequence: CASSLQGQWTDTIYF.